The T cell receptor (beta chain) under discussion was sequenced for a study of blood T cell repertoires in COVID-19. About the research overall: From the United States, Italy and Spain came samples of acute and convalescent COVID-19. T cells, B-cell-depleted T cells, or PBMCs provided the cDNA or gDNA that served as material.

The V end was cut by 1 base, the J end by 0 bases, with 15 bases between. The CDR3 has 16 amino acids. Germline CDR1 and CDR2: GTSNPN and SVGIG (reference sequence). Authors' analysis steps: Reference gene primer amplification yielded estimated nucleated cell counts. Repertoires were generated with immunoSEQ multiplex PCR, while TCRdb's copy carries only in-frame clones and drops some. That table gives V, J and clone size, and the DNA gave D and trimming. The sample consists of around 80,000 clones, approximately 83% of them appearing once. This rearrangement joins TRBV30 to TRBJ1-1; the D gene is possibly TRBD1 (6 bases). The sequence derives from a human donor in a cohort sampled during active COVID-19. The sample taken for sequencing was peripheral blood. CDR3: CAWSAMGARMNTEAFF. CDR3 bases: TGTGCCTGGAGTGCTATGGGGGCGCGAATGAACACTGAAGCTTTCTTT.